The T cell receptor beta chain described here comes from a study of T-cell memory formation after mild COVID-19. The V and J ends lost 0 bases and 3 bases respectively, with 12 bases between them. The germline V gene has CDR1 MNHNY and CDR2 SVGAGI (reference sequence). The CDR3 has 15 residues. Using its own MiXCR run on the 5' RACE reads, TCRdb lists one record per CDR3 protein. The data show 110,000 or so distinct CDR3 sequences, with approximately 21% seen just once and roughly two fifths held by the top ten. The V gene is TRBV6-6, the J gene TRBJ2-7, with D possibly being TRBD1 (5 bases). The sample comprised PBMCs or a T cell subset sorted from them (not recorded which). This TCR came from a man younger than 30 who had mild COVID-19 (a few samples of this study predate the infection). Cell type and time point are not known. The CDR3 region is CASSYSPARDYEQYF. In nucleotides, the CDR3 is TGTGCCAGCAGTTACTCCCCCGCCAGGGACTACGAGCAGTACTTC.